The rows below give T cell receptor beta chains drawn from one sample of a study of human T cells and chemical hapten exposure. TCRdb processed the RACE reads anew with MiXCR; each CDR3 protein has one entry. The table records 82,000 or so distinct CDR3 sequences, 10% to 15% of them present only once. The sample here was whole blood, taken in connection with sensitization to the hapten diphenylcyclopropenone (DPC). The source of these receptors is a woman aged 45-65 years with alopecia areata. Some clones in this sample may be carry-over from other donors' samples. Each CDR3 is given with its conserved first and last residue. Fields, in order: D gene, V gene, clone size, J gene, CDR3 protein, CDR3 DNA. D genes are given only for firm matches. Rows may omit the clone size; those that give it use once, few, many or a size class.

NA	TRBV5-1	NA	TRBJ1-2	CASSPDAANYGYTF	TGCGCCAGCAGCCCGGACGCAGCTAACTATGGCTACACCTTC
NA	TRBV7-9	NA	TRBJ2-7	CASSSKTGIYEQYF	TGTGCCAGCAGCTCGAAAACAGGGATCTACGAGCAGTACTTC
TRBD2	TRBV7-7	many	TRBJ2-5	CASSPALAGVETQYF	TGTGCTAGCAGCCCAGCACTAGCGGGAGTAGAGACCCAGTACTTC
NA	TRBV25-1	NA	TRBJ2-7	CASSVSYEQYF	TGTGCCAGCAGTGTATCCTACGAGCAGTACTTC
NA	TRBV28	NA	TRBJ2-7	CASRQAGRIYEQYF	TGTGCCAGCAGGCAGGCGGGGAGAATCTACGAGCAGTACTTC
TRBD2	TRBV10-1	NA	TRBJ2-1	CASSEIGTSIGNEQFF	TGCGCCAGCAGTGAGATAGGGACTAGTATAGGCAATGAGCAGTTCTTC
NA	TRBV18	NA	TRBJ1-4	CASSPPNDEKLFF	TGTGCCAGCTCACCACCAAACGACGAAAAACTGTTTTTT
TRBD1	TRBV7-9	NA	TRBJ1-2	CASSSGTGASGYTF	TGTGCCAGCAGCTCCGGGACAGGGGCGTCTGGCTACACCTTC
NA	TRBV9	NA	TRBJ1-2	CASSSQATRNYGYTF	TGTGCCAGCAGTAGTCAGGCGACCCGAAACTATGGCTACACCTTC
NA	TRBV19	NA	TRBJ1-5	CASSGDLKQPQHF	TGTGCCAGTAGCGGGGACTTAAAACAGCCCCAGCATTTT
TRBD1	TRBV6-6	many	TRBJ1-5	CASSYSRQGGQPQHF	TGTGCCAGCAGTTACTCTAGACAGGGGGGGCAGCCCCAGCATTTT
NA	TRBV29-1	many	TRBJ2-3	CSVGGLAGDTQYF	TGCAGCGTTGGGGGCCTCGCCGGAGATACGCAGTATTTT
TRBD2	TRBV3-1	NA	TRBJ2-1	CASSPGLAGGNEQFF	TGTGCCAGCAGCCCGGGACTAGCGGGAGGGAATGAGCAGTTCTTC
NA	TRBV2	few	TRBJ2-3	CASSSTGTDTQYF	TGTGCCAGCAGCTCGACTGGCACAGATACGCAGTATTTT
NA	TRBV6-6	many	TRBJ2-6	CASSYPAGSSGANVLTF	TGTGCCAGCAGTTACCCGGCGGGGAGCTCTGGGGCCAACGTCCTGACTTTC
NA	TRBV7-9	NA	TRBJ2-5	CASSLLVGQETQYF	TGTGCCAGCAGCTTGTTAGTGGGCCAAGAGACCCAGTACTTC
NA	TRBV12-5	few	TRBJ2-3	CASRNQGTDTQYF	TGTGCTAGTCGGAATCAAGGCACAGATACGCAGTATTTT
TRBD2	TRBV10-2	NA	TRBJ2-1	CASRSLGGSDEQFF	TGCGCCAGCAGATCCTTGGGGGGGTCCGATGAGCAGTTCTTC
NA	TRBV18	many	TRBJ1-1	CASSPQGTEAFF	TGTGCCAGCTCACCCCAGGGTACTGAAGCTTTCTTT
NA	TRBV2	many	TRBJ2-1	CASRGTDYNEQFF	TGTGCCAGCAGAGGGACTGACTACAATGAGCAGTTCTTC
NA	TRBV9	NA	TRBJ1-6	CASSDNRQSPLHF	TGTGCCAGCAGCGATAATAGGCAATCACCCCTCCACTTT
TRBD1	TRBV9	few	TRBJ2-7	CASSVAGQGAYEQYF	TGTGCCAGCAGCGTAGCTGGGCAGGGGGCCTACGAGCAGTACTTC
NA	TRBV29-1	NA	TRBJ1-5	CSVWIGVSNQPQHF	TGCAGCGTATGGATAGGGGTTAGCAATCAGCCCCAGCATTTT
NA	TRBV3-1	NA	TRBJ2-2	CASSPLGGATGELFF	TGTGCCAGCAGCCCCCTCGGCGGGGCCACCGGGGAGCTGTTTTTT
TRBD1	TRBV28	NA	TRBJ1-2	CASRRGGGYTF	TGTGCCAGCAGGAGAGGGGGCGGCTACACCTTC
NA	TRBV7-2	NA	TRBJ2-7	CASSLALVGSYEQYF	TGTGCCAGCAGCTTAGCCCTCGTAGGCTCCTACGAGCAGTACTTC
NA	TRBV3-1	NA	TRBJ2-1	CASSQGEWRGSSYNEQFF	TGTGCCAGCAGCCAAGGAGAATGGCGGGGATCGTCCTACAATGAGCAGTTCTTC
NA	TRBV10-3	few	TRBJ1-2	CATATELNYGYTF	TGTGCCACGGCGACGGAGCTTAACTATGGCTACACCTTC